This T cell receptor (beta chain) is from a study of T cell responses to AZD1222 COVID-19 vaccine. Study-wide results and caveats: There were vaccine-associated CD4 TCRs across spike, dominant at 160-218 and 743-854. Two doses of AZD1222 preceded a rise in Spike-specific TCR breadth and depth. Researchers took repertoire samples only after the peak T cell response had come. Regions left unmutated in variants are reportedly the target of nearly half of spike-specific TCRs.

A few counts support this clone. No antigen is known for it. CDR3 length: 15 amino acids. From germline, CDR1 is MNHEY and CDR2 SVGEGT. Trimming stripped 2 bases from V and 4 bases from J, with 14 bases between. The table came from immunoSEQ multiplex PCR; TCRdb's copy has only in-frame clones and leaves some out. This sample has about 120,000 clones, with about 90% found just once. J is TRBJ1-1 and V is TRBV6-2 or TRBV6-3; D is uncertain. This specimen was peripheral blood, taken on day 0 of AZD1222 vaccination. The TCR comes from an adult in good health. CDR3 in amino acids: CASSYDGGMGTEAFF. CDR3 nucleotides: TGTGCCAGCAGTTACGACGGAGGGATGGGCACTGAAGCTTTCTTT.